This record looks at one T cell receptor beta chain sequence and its context. Profiling relied on immunoSEQ multiplex PCR, and the TCRdb table lists in-frame clones only, not all of them. Among 100,000 to 150,000 clones listed, 75% to 95% were seen once. This CDR3 has 13 residues. V lost 2 bases to trimming and J lost 2 bases, with 7 bases between them. The germline V gene encodes CDR1 SGHKS and CDR2 YYEKEE (reference sequence). The source of the sample is a study of control samples from healthy donors and cancer patients. This receptor was obtained from a man between 18 and 35 years old in good health. Source material: blood. The chain is built from TRBV5-5 and TRBJ1-1, with no clear D. CDR3 loop: CASSLSTNTEAFF. DNA of the CDR3: TGTGCCAGCAGCTTATCAACAAACACTGAAGCTTTCTTT. Full variable domain (remainder filled in from reference TRBV5-5 and TRBJ1-1): DAGVTQSPTHLIKTRGQQVTLRCSPISGHKSVSWYQQVLGQGPQFIFQYYEKEERGRGNFPDRFSARQFPNYSSELNVNALLLGDSALYLCASSLSTNTEAFFGQGTRLTVV.